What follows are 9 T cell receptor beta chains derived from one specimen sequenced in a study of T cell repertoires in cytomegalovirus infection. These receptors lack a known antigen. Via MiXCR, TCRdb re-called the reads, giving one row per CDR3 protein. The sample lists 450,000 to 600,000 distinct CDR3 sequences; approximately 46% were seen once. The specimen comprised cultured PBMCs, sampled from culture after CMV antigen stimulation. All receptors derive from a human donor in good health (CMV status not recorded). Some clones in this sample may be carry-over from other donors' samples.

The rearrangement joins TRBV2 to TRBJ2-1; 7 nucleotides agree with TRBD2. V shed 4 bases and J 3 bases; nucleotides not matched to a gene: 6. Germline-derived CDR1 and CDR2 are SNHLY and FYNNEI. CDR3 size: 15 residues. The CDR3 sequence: CASSGTSAYYNEQFF. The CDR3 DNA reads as TGTGCCAGCAGTGGTACTAGCGCCTACTACAATGAGCAGTTCTTC.

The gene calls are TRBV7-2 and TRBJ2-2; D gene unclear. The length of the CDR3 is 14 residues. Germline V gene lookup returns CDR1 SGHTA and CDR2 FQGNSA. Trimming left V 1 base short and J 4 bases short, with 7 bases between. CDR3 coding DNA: TGTGCCAGCAGCTTAGGGCACGGCACCGGGGAGCTGTTTTTT. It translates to CASSLGHGTGELFF.

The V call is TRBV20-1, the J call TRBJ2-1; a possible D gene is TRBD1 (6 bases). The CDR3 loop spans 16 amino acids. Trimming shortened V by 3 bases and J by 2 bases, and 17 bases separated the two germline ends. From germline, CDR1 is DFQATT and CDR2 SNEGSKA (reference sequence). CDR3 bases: TGCAGTGCTAGTAGATTTCAGGGGAGCACCTACAATGAGCAGTTCTTC. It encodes CSASRFQGSTYNEQFF.

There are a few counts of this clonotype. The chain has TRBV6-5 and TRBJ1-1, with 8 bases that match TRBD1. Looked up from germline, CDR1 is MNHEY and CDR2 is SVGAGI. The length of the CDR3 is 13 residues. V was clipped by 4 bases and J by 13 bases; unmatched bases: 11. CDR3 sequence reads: CASSSPDRGRVFF. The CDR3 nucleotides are TGTGCCAGCAGTTCCCCCGACAGGGGCCGTGTTTTCTTT.

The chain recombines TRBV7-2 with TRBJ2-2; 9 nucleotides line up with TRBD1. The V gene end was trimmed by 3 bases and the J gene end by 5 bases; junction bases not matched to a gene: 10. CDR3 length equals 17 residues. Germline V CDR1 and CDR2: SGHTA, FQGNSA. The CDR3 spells CASSLAGTGIYTGELFF. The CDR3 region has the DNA TGTGCCAGCAGCTTGGCTGGGACAGGGATTTATACCGGGGAGCTGTTTTTT.

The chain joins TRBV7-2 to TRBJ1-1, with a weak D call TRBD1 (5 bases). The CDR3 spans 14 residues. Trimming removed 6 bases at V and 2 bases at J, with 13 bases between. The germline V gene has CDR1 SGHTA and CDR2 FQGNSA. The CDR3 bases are TGTGCCAGCAGACCGGGGGGATTTAACACTGAAGCTTTCTTT. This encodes CASRPGGFNTEAFF.

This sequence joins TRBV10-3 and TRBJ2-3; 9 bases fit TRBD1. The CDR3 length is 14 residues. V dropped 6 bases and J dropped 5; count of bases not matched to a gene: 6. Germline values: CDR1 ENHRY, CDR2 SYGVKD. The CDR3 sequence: CAISAGQGKDTQYF. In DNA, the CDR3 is TGTGCCATCAGCGCGGGACAGGGCAAAGATACGCAGTATTTT.

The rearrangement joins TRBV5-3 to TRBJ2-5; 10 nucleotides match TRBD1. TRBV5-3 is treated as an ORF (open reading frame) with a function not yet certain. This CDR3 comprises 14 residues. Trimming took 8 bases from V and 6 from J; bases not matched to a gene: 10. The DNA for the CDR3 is TGTGCCAGCAGCCAGACAGGGGGCTCTAAGACCCAGTACTTC. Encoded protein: CASSQTGGSKTQYF.

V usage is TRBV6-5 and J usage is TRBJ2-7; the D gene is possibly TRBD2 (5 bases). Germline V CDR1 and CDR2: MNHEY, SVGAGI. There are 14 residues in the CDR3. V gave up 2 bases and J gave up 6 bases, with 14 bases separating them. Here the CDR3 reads CASSYGSDLSEQYF. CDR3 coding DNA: TGTGCCAGCAGTTACGGGAGTGATCTGTCCGAGCAGTACTTC.